This T cell receptor beta chain was obtained from a study of shared clonotypes between healthy human individuals. Source study methods: ImmunoSEQ output lacked quality scores and full-length reads, limiting matched filtering. The method was immunoSEQ multiplex PCR; TCRdb's version includes in-frame clones alone and lacks a portion of them. The DNA was the basis for D and trimming; V, J and clone size are from that table. The sample yields some 630,000 clones, about three quarters seen once. Concerning this clone itself: What it binds is unknown.

Regarding the study as a whole: For sorted subsets, rarefaction showed incomplete sequencing despite large depth.

Sequencing was performed on memory CD4+ T cells sorted from blood. Subset: CD45RA-negative fraction. This TCR was sampled from a woman aged 25 to 39 in good health.

CDR3 residues: CSALEGYEQYF. In DNA, the CDR3 is TGCAGTGCACTGGAGGGCTACGAGCAGTACTTC. The chain joins TRBV20-1 to TRBJ2-7, with D possibly matching TRBD2 (6 bases). This CDR3 contains 11 residues. The V end lost 6 bases, the J end lost 3 bases, and 9 bases lay between the germline ends. Germline values: CDR1 DFQATT, CDR2 SNEGSKA (reference sequence).